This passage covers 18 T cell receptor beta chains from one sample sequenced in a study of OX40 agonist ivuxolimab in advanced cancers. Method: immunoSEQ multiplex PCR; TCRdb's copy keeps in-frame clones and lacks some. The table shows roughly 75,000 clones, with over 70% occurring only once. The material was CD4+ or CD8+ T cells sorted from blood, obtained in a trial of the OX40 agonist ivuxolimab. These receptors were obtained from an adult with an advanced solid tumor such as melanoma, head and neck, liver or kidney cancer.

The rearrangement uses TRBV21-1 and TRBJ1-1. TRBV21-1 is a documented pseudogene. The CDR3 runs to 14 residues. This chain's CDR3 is CASSNYRVSFEAFF. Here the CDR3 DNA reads TGTGCCAGCAGCAATTATCGTGTGTCCTTCGAAGCTTTCTTT.

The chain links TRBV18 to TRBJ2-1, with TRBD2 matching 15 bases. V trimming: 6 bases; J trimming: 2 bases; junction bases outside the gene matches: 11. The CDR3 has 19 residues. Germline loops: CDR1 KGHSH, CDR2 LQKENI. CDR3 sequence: CASSAVGLAGGGPYNEQFF. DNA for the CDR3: TGTGCCAGCTCTGCGGTGGGACTAGCGGGAGGCGGGCCCTACAATGAGCAGTTCTTC. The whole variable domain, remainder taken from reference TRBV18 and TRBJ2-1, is NAGVMQNPRHLVRRRGQEARLRCSPMKGHSHVYWYRQLPEEGLKFMVYLQKENIIDESGMPKERFSAEFPKEGPSILRIQQVVRGDSAAYFCASSAVGLAGGGPYNEQFFGPGTRLTVL.

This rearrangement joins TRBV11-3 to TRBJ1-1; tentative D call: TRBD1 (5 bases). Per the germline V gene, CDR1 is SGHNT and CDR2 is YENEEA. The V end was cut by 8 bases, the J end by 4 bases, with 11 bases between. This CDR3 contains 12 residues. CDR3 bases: TGTGCCAGCGGCCGGGGGGGCACTGAAGCTTTCTTT. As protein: CASGRGGTEAFF. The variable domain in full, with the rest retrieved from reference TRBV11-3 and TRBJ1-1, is EAGVVQSPRYKIIEKKQPVAFWCNPISGHNTLYWYLQNLGQGPELLIRYENEEAVDDSQLPKDRFSAERLKGVDSTLKIQPAELGDSAVYLCASGRGGTEAFFGQGTRLTVV.

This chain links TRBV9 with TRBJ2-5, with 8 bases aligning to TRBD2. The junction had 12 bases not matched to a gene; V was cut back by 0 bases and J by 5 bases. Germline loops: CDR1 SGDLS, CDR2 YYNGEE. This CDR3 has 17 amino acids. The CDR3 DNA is TGTGCCAGCAGCGTAGGGTTGTTTGGACTAGCCTCGGAGACCCAGTACTTC. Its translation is CASSVGLFGLASETQYF.

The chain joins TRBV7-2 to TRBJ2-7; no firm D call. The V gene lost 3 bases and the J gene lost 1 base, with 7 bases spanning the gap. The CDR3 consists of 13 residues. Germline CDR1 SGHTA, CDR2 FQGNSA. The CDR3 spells CASSLSTSYEQYF. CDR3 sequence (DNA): TGTGCCAGCAGCTTGAGCACATCCTACGAGCAGTACTTC.

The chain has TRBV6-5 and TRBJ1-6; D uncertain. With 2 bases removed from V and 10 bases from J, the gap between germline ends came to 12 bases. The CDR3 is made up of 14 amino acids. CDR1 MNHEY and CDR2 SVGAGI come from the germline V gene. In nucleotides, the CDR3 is TGTGCCAGCAGTTACGACGGCCGAAAGTCACCCCTCCACTTT. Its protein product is CASSYDGRKSPLHF.

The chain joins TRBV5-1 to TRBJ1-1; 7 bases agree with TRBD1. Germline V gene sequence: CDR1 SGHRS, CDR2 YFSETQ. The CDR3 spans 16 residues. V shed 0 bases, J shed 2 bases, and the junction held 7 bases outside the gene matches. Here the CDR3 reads CASSLAFGQANTEAFF. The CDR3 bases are TGCGCCAGCAGCTTGGCATTCGGACAGGCTAACACTGAAGCTTTCTTT.

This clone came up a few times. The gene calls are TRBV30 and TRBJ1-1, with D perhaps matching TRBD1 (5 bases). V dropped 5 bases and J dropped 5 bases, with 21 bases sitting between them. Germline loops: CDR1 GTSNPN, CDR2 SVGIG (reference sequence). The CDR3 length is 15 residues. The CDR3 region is CAWDGGRNRETEAFF. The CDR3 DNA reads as TGTGCCTGGGACGGGGGGAGAAACCGGGAGACTGAAGCTTTCTTT.

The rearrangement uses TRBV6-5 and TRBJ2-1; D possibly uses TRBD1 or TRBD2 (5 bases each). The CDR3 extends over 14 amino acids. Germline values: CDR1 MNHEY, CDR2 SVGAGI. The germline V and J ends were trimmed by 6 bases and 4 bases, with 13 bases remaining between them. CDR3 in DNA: TGTGCCAGCAGGACCGGGACGCTATACAATGAGCAGTTCTTC. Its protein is CASRTGTLYNEQFF.

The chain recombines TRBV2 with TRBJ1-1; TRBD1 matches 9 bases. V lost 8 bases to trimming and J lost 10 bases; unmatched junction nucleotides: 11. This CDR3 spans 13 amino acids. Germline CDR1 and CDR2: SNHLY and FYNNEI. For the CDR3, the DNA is TGTGCCAGCCGGGACAGGGATTTTCTAGGAGCTTTCTTT. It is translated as CASRDRDFLGAFF.

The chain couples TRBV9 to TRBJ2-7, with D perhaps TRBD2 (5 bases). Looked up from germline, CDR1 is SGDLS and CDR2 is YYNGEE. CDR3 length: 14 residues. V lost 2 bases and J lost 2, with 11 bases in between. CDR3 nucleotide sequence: TGTGCCAGCAGCGTTGGCCCGGAGGCCTACGAGCAGTACTTC. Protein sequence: CASSVGPEAYEQYF.

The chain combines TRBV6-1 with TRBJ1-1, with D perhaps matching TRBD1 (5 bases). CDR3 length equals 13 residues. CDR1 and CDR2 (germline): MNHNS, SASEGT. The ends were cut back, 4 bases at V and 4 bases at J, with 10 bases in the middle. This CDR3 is CASSGVGGTEAFF. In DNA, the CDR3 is TGTGCCAGCAGTGGGGTGGGGGGCACTGAAGCTTTCTTT.

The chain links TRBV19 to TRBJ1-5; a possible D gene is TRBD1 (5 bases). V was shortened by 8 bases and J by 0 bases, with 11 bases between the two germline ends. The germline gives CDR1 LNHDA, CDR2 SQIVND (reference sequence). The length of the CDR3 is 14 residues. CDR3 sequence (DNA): TGTGCCAGTCACAAGGGGTATAGCAATCAGCCCCAGCATTTT. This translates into CASHKGYSNQPQHF. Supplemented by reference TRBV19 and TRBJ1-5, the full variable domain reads DGGITQSPKYLFRKEGQNVTLSCEQNLNHDAMYWYRQDPGQGLRLIYYSQIVNDFQKGDIAEGYSVSREKKESFPLTVTSAQKNPTAFYLCASHKGYSNQPQHFGDGTRLSIL.

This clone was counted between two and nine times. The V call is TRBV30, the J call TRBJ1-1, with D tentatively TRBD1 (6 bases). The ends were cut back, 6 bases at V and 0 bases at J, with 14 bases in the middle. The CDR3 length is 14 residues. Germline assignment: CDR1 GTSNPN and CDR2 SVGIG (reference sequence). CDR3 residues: CACSARDMNTEAFF. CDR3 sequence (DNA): TGTGCCTGCTCGGCAAGGGACATGAACACTGAAGCTTTCTTT.

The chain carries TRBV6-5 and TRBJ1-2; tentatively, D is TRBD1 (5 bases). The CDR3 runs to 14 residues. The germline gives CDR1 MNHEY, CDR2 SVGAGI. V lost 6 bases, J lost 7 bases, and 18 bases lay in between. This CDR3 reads CASRPGARQGGYTF. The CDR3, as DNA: TGTGCCAGCAGACCCGGGGCCAGGCAAGGTGGCTACACCTTC.

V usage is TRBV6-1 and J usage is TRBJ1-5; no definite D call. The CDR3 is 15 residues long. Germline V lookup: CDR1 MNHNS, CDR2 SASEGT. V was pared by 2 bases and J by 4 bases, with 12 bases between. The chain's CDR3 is CASSETSPKNQPQHF. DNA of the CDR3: TGTGCCAGCAGTGAAACATCCCCAAAGAATCAGCCCCAGCATTTT.

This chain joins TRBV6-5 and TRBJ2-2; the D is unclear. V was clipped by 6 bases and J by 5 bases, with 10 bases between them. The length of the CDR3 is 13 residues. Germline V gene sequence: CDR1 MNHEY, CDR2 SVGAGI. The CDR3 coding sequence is TGTGCCAGCAGGAGCATTATTACCGGGGAGCTGTTTTTT. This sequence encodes CASRSIITGELFF.

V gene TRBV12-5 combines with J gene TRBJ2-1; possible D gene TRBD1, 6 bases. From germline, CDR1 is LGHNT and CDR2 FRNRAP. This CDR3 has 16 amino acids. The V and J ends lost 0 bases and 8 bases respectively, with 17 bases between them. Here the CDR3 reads CASGLVRAGALHEQFF. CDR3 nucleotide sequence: TGTGCTAGTGGTTTGGTACGGGCAGGGGCTCTCCATGAGCAGTTCTTC.